A selection of T cell receptor beta chains follows, all from one sample in a study of shared clonotypes between healthy human individuals. Only in-frame clones appear in the TCRdb table, and some are missing; sequencing was by immunoSEQ multiplex PCR. Seen here are 1,400,000 or so clones, approximately 98.5% observed once, and the top ten hold about 0.35%. The sequenced sample was naive CD4+ T cells sorted from blood. Receptors were obtained from a man aged 25-40 years in good health. CDR3s include the opening cysteine and the closing phenylalanine or tryptophan. Clone size is stated in some rows and not others, as once, few, many or a class when expanded.

j_call: TRBJ2-7; clone_size: -; v_call: TRBV19; cdr3_aa: CASSITGDRGRSYEQYF
j_call: TRBJ1-5; clone_size: -; v_call: TRBV19; cdr3_aa: CASSIRNRPSNQPQHF
j_call: TRBJ2-7; clone_size: -; v_call: TRBV5-1; cdr3_aa: CASSRTPAGEQYF
j_call: TRBJ2-3; clone_size: -; v_call: TRBV10-3; cdr3_aa: CAISDNGLVGAADTQYF
j_call: TRBJ1-3; clone_size: -; v_call: TRBV19; cdr3_aa: CASSIPPGTGGNTIYF
j_call: TRBJ2-7; clone_size: -; v_call: TRBV5-1; cdr3_aa: CASTETLAGVFEQYF
j_call: TRBJ2-7; clone_size: -; v_call: TRBV7-2; cdr3_aa: CASSLSLADSYEQYF
j_call: TRBJ1-5; clone_size: once; v_call: TRBV7-8; cdr3_aa: CASRMGRVGNQPQHF
j_call: TRBJ1-1; clone_size: -; v_call: TRBV5-1; cdr3_aa: CASSLIYRDRLNTEAFF
j_call: TRBJ2-7; clone_size: -; v_call: TRBV5-1; cdr3_aa: CASSLEVSAYEQYF
j_call: TRBJ1-5; clone_size: -; v_call: TRBV4-2; cdr3_aa: CASSQAGNGGQPQHF
j_call: TRBJ2-7; clone_size: -; v_call: TRBV19; cdr3_aa: CASGDPASGAYEQYF
j_call: TRBJ1-3; clone_size: -; v_call: TRBV29-1; cdr3_aa: CSVETLSGNTIYF
j_call: TRBJ2-1; clone_size: -; v_call: TRBV7-6; cdr3_aa: CASSRQGWDYNEQFF
j_call: TRBJ1-2; clone_size: -; v_call: TRBV29-1; cdr3_aa: CSVGRTDYGYTF
j_call: TRBJ1-2; clone_size: -; v_call: TRBV5-1; cdr3_aa: CASSFGQGAGGYTF
j_call: TRBJ2-1; clone_size: -; v_call: TRBV7-2; cdr3_aa: CASSLLRAVYNEQFF
j_call: TRBJ1-1; clone_size: -; v_call: TRBV6-6; cdr3_aa: CASSYPRGGANTEAFF
j_call: TRBJ2-7; clone_size: -; v_call: TRBV27; cdr3_aa: CASSLQSSYEQYF
j_call: TRBJ2-3; clone_size: -; v_call: TRBV9; cdr3_aa: CASSVATSGSTDTQYF
j_call: TRBJ2-7; clone_size: -; v_call: TRBV5-5; cdr3_aa: CASSLDWLYYEQYF
j_call: TRBJ1-3; clone_size: -; v_call: TRBV15; cdr3_aa: CATSNLGAQGAGNTIYF
j_call: TRBJ1-4; clone_size: -; v_call: TRBV5-4; cdr3_aa: CASSWGQGIEEKLFF
j_call: TRBJ1-5; clone_size: -; v_call: TRBV2; cdr3_aa: CASNQRQGGQPQHF
j_call: TRBJ1-4; clone_size: -; v_call: TRBV15; cdr3_aa: CATSRDPIQAFNEKLFF
j_call: TRBJ2-1; clone_size: -; v_call: TRBV18; cdr3_aa: CASSFSSGVYNEQFF